Listed here are 21 T cell receptor beta chains from one sample, sequenced in a study of cytomegalovirus exposure and HLA in healthy donors. The PCR ran on 60 Vbeta and 13 Jbeta primers. The data were produced by immunoSEQ multiplex PCR, yet TCRdb's version contains in-frame clones alone and is incomplete. The repertoire holds roughly 100,000 clones, with more than 65% as singletons. Sequencing input: PBMCs. The origin of the receptors is a boy between 10 and 17 years old in good health and CMV-seronegative.

This rearrangement joins TRBV27 to TRBJ2-5; 7 nucleotides align to TRBD2. Judging by the DNA end, TRBJ2-7 fits better; the J call may be wrong. Germline lookup yields CDR1 MNHEY and CDR2 SMNVEV (reference sequence). This CDR3 spans 15 amino acids. CDR3 sequence: CASSLQAGALYEQYF. CDR3 in DNA: TGTGCCAGCAGTTTACAGGCGGGAGCGCTATACGAGCAGTACTTC.

The chain combines TRBV4-1 with TRBJ2-1; TRBD2 aligns across 8 bases. CDR3 length equals 15 residues. Per the germline V gene, CDR1 is MGHRA and CDR2 is YSYEKL. Unmatched junction bases numbered 11, after V lost 6 bases and J lost 7 bases. The DNA of the CDR3 is TGCGCCAGCAGGCTTAGCGGGGACATTGGGAATGAGCAGTTCTTC. Protein product: CASRLSGDIGNEQFF.

The genes are TRBV27 and TRBJ2-7, with a weak D call TRBD2 (6 bases). V was shortened by 5 bases and J by 6 bases, with 17 bases between the two germline ends. Germline V CDR1 and CDR2: MNHEY, SMNVEV (reference sequence). This CDR3 region has 14 residues. DNA for the CDR3: TGTGCCAGCAGTCCCATCGGGACTTTGGGCGAGCAGTACTTC. This codes for CASSPIGTLGEQYF.

The rearrangement uses TRBV7-9 and TRBJ1-1; D unresolved. The CDR3 runs to 12 residues. Germline values: CDR1 SEHNR, CDR2 FQNEAQ (reference sequence). Between the trimmed V and J ends, which lost 5 bases and 1 base, there was a span of 5 bases. The CDR3, as DNA: TGTGCCAGCAGCCCCTGGAACACTGAAGCTTTCTTT. The encoded protein is CASSPWNTEAFF.

This chain joins TRBV30 and TRBJ1-2; D is uncertain. Between the trimmed V and J ends, which lost 4 bases and 4 bases, there was a span of 13 bases. CDR1 and CDR2 (germline): GTSNPN, SVGIG (reference sequence). There are 13 residues in the CDR3. The CDR3 nucleotides are TGTGCCTGGATCAGTACCTGGAGCTATGGCTACACCTTC. Translating it yields CAWISTWSYGYTF.

The rearrangement links TRBV27 to TRBJ1-5; a weak D match, TRBD1 (6 bases). Germline V lookup: CDR1 MNHEY, CDR2 SMNVEV (reference sequence). V was pared by 6 bases and J by 0 bases, with 9 bases between. CDR3 length: 14 residues. The CDR3 loop is CASSWDISNQPQHF. The CDR3 DNA sequence: TGTGCCAGCAGCTGGGACATTAGCAATCAGCCCCAGCATTTT.

The rearrangement links TRBV21-1 to TRBJ2-7; the table's D call, TRBD1, has no DNA check behind it. TRBV21-1 constitutes a pseudogene. The CDR3 has 14 residues. CDR3 residues: CASSIRQGVLEQYF. Here the CDR3 DNA reads TGTGCCAGCAGTATCCGACAGGGAGTATTGGAGCAGTACTTC.

The CDR3 DNA follows: TGTGCCAGCAGCTTAGTGGGGGCGGACAGCCTCTACGAGCAGTACTTC. The encoded protein is CASSLVGADSLYEQYF. The chain carries TRBV7-2 and TRBJ2-7; D may be TRBD1 (6 bases). CDR1 is SGHTA, CDR2 FQGNSA, per germline. CDR3 length: 16 residues. Between the trimmed V and J ends, which lost 1 base and 3 bases, there was a span of 16 bases.

This rearrangement joins TRBV6-5 to TRBJ1-1; possibly TRBD1 for D (5 bases). V lost 7 bases, J lost 5 bases, and 11 bases lay in between. CDR1 is MNHEY, CDR2 SVGAGI, per germline. The length of the CDR3 is 12 residues. The CDR3 DNA sequence: TGTGCCAGCACTAACCCAGGGACTGAAGCTTTCTTT. It codes for CASTNPGTEAFF.

V usage is TRBV10-3 and J usage is TRBJ1-5; D remains ambiguous. In germline, CDR1 is ENHRY, CDR2 SYGVKD. This CDR3 is 15 amino acids long. Trimming removed 2 bases at V and 2 bases at J, with 10 bases between. Here the CDR3 reads CAISERGSGNQPQHF. The DNA of the CDR3 is TGTGCCATCAGTGAGCGAGGGTCCGGCAATCAGCCCCAGCATTTT.

The chain joins TRBV11-2 to TRBJ1-4; the D is unclear. V shed 5 bases and J shed 7 bases, with 17 bases lying between them. The germline V gene encodes CDR1 SGHAT and CDR2 FQNNGV. There are 15 residues in the CDR3. The CDR3 nucleotides are TGTGCCAGCAGCCCCTACAGCCAGTTGGGTGAAAAACTGTTTTTT. As protein: CASSPYSQLGEKLFF.

The chain has TRBV5-1 and TRBJ2-2; tentatively, D is TRBD2 (5 bases). In germline, CDR1 is SGHRS, CDR2 YFSETQ. This CDR3 has 14 residues. Deletions cut 0 bases from V and 4 bases from J, with 7 bases between. The CDR3 sequence: CASSLGLSTGELFF. DNA of the CDR3: TGCGCCAGCAGCTTGGGACTATCCACCGGGGAGCTGTTTTTT.

This clone has just a few counts. The chain carries TRBV6-6 and TRBJ1-1; 7 nucleotides agree with TRBD1. Per the germline V gene, CDR1 is MNHNY and CDR2 is SVGAGI (reference sequence). The CDR3 contains 14 residues. Trimming cost V 8 bases and J 6 bases; bases outside gene matches: 12. The CDR3: CASREQGSGSEAFF. CDR3 nucleotides: TGTGCCAGCCGAGAACAGGGGTCGGGGTCTGAAGCTTTCTTT.

This rearrangement joins TRBV7-9 to TRBJ2-7; tentatively, D is TRBD1 (5 bases). CDR1 and CDR2 from the germline V gene are SEHNR and FQNEAQ (reference sequence). V lost 3 bases, J lost 12 bases, and 12 bases lay in between. The CDR3 sequence is 11 residues long. The CDR3 reads CASSFGTGPYF. The CDR3 DNA reads TGTGCCAGCAGCTTCGGAACAGGACCGTACTTC.

The rearrangement links TRBV2 to TRBJ2-2; maybe TRBD2 (6 bases). Germline CDR1 SNHLY, CDR2 FYNNEI. The CDR3 is 13 amino acids. The CDR3 loop reads CATGDLNTGELFF. The CDR3 DNA reads TGTGCTACCGGGGACTTGAACACCGGGGAGCTGTTTTTT.

The CDR3 region is CATSGASGGAYEQFF. Here the CDR3 DNA reads TGTGCCACCAGCGGCGCTAGCGGGGGGGCGTATGAGCAGTTCTTC. This chain connects TRBV15 to TRBJ2-1, with 12 positions matching TRBD2. This CDR3 has 15 amino acids. The germline V gene has CDR1 LNHNV and CDR2 YYDKDF (reference sequence). V gave up 5 bases and J gave up 8 bases; unmatched junction bases: 7.

The rearrangement links TRBV7-9 to TRBJ2-5; 12 nucleotides agree with TRBD2. Germline V CDR1 and CDR2: SEHNR, FQNEAQ (reference sequence). The CDR3 runs 15 residues. V shed 3 bases, J shed 4 bases, and the junction held 3 bases outside the gene matches. In DNA, the CDR3 is TGTGCCAGCAGCTTCCCTAGCGGGGGGGGAGAGACCCAGTACTTC. It codes for CASSFPSGGGETQYF.

The V call is TRBV11-3, the J call TRBJ1-3; a possible D gene is TRBD1 (5 bases). CDR3 size: 15 residues. The germline V and J ends were trimmed by 7 bases and 2 bases, with 15 bases remaining between them. CDR1 and CDR2 from the germline V gene are SGHNT and YENEEA. In DNA, the CDR3 is TGTGCCAGCACCTCTAGGGGCAAGCCTGGAAACACCATATATTTT. Translating it yields CASTSRGKPGNTIYF. Filled out from reference TRBV11-3 and TRBJ1-3, the complete variable domain reads EAGVVQSPRYKIIEKKQPVAFWCNPISGHNTLYWYLQNLGQGPELLIRYENEEAVDDSQLPKDRFSAERLKGVDSTLKIQPAELGDSAVYLCASTSRGKPGNTIYFGEGSWLTVV.

This chain connects TRBV27 to TRBJ2-7; D is uncertain. This CDR3 has 15 residues. Germline lookup yields CDR1 MNHEY and CDR2 SMNVEV (reference sequence). V lost 6 bases to trimming and J lost 3 bases, with 18 bases between them. The DNA for the CDR3 is TGTGCCAGCAGGGTAGAAGCGTCATCGCTCTACGAGCAGTACTTC. Its protein product is CASRVEASSLYEQYF.

This chain links TRBV29-1 with TRBJ2-1; 10 nucleotides agree with TRBD1. This CDR3 contains 15 residues. Unmatched junction bases numbered 10, after V lost 6 bases and J lost 5 bases. CDR1 and CDR2 (germline): SQVTM, ANQGSEA. As DNA, the CDR3 is TGCAGCGTCGACGGGACAGGGGAAGAGAACAATGAGCAGTTCTTC. Protein product: CSVDGTGEENNEQFF.

The gene calls are TRBV5-1 and TRBJ1-1, with D perhaps TRBD1 (5 bases). Trimming removed 0 bases from V and 12 bases from J, with 18 bases in between. Germline-derived CDR1 and CDR2 are SGHRS and YFSETQ. This CDR3 region has 14 residues. This CDR3 is CASSLEGRQGRTFF. The CDR3 nucleotides read TGCGCCAGCAGCTTGGAAGGAAGGCAGGGAAGAACTTTCTTT.